This TCR beta chain was captured in a study of T cells after posttransplantation cyclophosphamide. Findings and limits, study-wide: Later blood repertoires were often dominated by clones from the donor CD8+ memory compartment.

The germline V gene has CDR1 SNHLY and CDR2 FYNNEI. The CDR3 is 15 amino acids. J was trimmed by 4 bases and V by 3 bases; bases with no gene match: 3. TCRdb's copy holds only in-frame clones and misses some; the assay was immunoSEQ multiplex PCR. Sampling found about 14,000 clones, none seen once. Cyclophosphamide on days +3 and +4 followed busulfan-fludarabine conditioning and a marrow graft. In this sample, this clone turned up a few times. Its antigen remains unknown. The sequencing used PBMCs, collected approximately 1,200 days after allogeneic stem cell transplant with posttransplant cyclophosphamide. This TCR was sampled from a female patient aged 40 to 55 who received an allogeneic stem cell transplant from a related donor, was CMV-positive, and had no GVHD. Some T cells may have originated in the graft donor. This rearrangement joins TRBV2 to TRBJ2-2; 9 bases agree with TRBD2. Here the CDR3 reads CASSEGTSITGELFF. CDR3 sequence (DNA): TGTGCCAGCAGTGAGGGGACTAGCATCACCGGGGAGCTGTTTTTT.